This entry describes one T cell receptor beta chain. The ends lost 5 bases at V and 5 bases at J; junction bases unmatched: 15. This CDR3 region has 17 residues. From germline, CDR1 is LNHDA and CDR2 SQIVND (reference sequence). These data are taken from a study of blood T cell repertoires in COVID-19. This table comes from immunoSEQ multiplex PCR, and its TCRdb copy is limited to in-frame clones, with some not included. The sample has fewer than 400,000 clones, about nine tenths seen once. V gene TRBV19 combines with J gene TRBJ2-1; 7 bases align to TRBD2. The sequenced sample was PBMCs or T cells enriched from blood (not recorded which). The TCR originated in a man between 25 and 39 years old who had recovered from COVID-19. CDR3 bases: TGTGCCAGTAGTGGCTTTGGCGCGGGGGTCCTCAACAATGAGCAGTTCTTC. Protein sequence: CASSGFGAGVLNNEQFF.